The 8 T cell receptor beta chains reported below all come from one sample, sequenced in a study of T cell changes during pregnancy in multiple sclerosis. Profiled with immunoSEQ multiplex PCR; TCRdb holds only in-frame clones, not every one. The sample gives more than 50,000 clones, roughly nine tenths of which show up once; 0.85% is in the top ten. Here the sequenced sample was peripheral blood, taken before pregnancy. The receptor source for this set is a female donor with multiple sclerosis, enrolled in a pregnancy study.

The rearrangement joins TRBV6-5 to TRBJ1-1; the D gene is possibly TRBD1 (5 bases). CDR1 is MNHEY, CDR2 SVGAGI, per germline. The CDR3 runs 16 residues. The V end was cut by 0 bases, the J end by 6 bases, with 17 bases between. Here the CDR3 DNA reads TGTGCCAGCAGTTACTCGATCCTGGGGGGAAGGCCTGAAGCTTTCTTT. Encoded protein: CASSYSILGGRPEAFF.

The chain joins TRBV18 to TRBJ1-1, with 7 bases lining up with TRBD1. Germline V gives CDR1 KGHSH, CDR2 LQKENI. V dropped 3 bases and J dropped 5; count of bases not matched to a gene: 6. This CDR3 is built from 14 residues. The CDR3 DNA is TGTGCCAGCTCACCCGGACAGGAACGGACTGAAGCTTTCTTT. Its protein is CASSPGQERTEAFF.

This clone was seen only once. This chain joins TRBV4-3 and TRBJ1-6; D not certain. The germline V gene encodes CDR1 LGHNA and CDR2 YSLEER. V lost 1 base, J lost 1 base, and 8 bases lay in between. The CDR3 totals 16 residues. The CDR3 sequence: CASSQASGSYNSPLHF. CDR3 nucleotides: TGCGCCAGCAGCCAAGCTTCGGGATCCTATAATTCACCCCTCCACTTT.

The chain couples TRBV2 to TRBJ1-2; D possibly corresponds to TRBD1 (6 bases). The V gene's germline CDR1 is SNHLY and CDR2 FYNNEI. The CDR3 loop spans 13 amino acids. Deletions cut 6 bases from V and 7 bases from J, with 15 bases between. The CDR3 region is CASSPNREGGYTF. CDR3 coding DNA: TGTGCCAGCAGCCCTAACAGGGAGGGTGGCTACACCTTC.

The rearrangement joins TRBV19 to TRBJ2-7; 10 bases agree with TRBD2. The CDR3 is 15 residues long. J gave up 2 bases and V 7 bases, and 8 bases lay outside the gene matches. Germline V CDR1 and CDR2: LNHDA, SQIVND (reference sequence). CDR3: CASTSSGGETYEQYF. Written as DNA, the CDR3 is TGTGCCAGTACCTCTAGCGGGGGTGAAACCTACGAGCAGTACTTC.

The V gene is TRBV6-1, the J gene TRBJ2-1, with TRBD2 matching 8 bases. V shed 2 bases and J 0 bases; nucleotides not matched to a gene: 0. Germline lookup yields CDR1 MNHNS and CDR2 SASEGT. The CDR3 covers 15 residues. CDR3 nucleotide sequence: TGTGCCAGCAGTGAACTAGCGGGCTCCTACAATGAGCAGTTCTTC. It codes for CASSELAGSYNEQFF.

In this sample, this clone is medium-sized. The gene calls are TRBV6-4 and TRBJ2-1, with TRBD2 matching 14 bases. Germline CDR1 reads MRHNA; CDR2 reads SNTAGT. This CDR3 is built from 16 residues. V was clipped by 0 bases and J by 6 bases; unmatched bases: 1. The CDR3 spells CASSDSTSGGANEQFF. The DNA for the CDR3 is TGTGCCAGCAGTGACTCGACTAGCGGGGGGGCCAATGAGCAGTTCTTC.

The chain links TRBV10-3 to TRBJ2-7, with TRBD2 as a possible D gene (5 bases). Trimming stripped 4 bases from V and 5 bases from J, with 21 bases between. The CDR3 has 16 amino acids. Germline V gives CDR1 ENHRY, CDR2 SYGVKD. The CDR3 nucleotides are TGTGCCATCAGTGGTGGGGTCCGGGGAACCGATGACGAGCAGTACTTC. The encoded protein is CAISGGVRGTDDEQYF.